The 14 T cell receptor beta chains reported below all come from one sample, sequenced in a study of T cells in Graves' hyperthyroidism and ophthalmopathy. RNA transcripts gave rise to amplified TCR beta CDR3 regions. HTBI primers were the set used in a first-round RT-PCR of the TCR CDR3. A single record per CDR3 protein comes from TCRdb applying MiXCR to the multiplex PCR reads. The sample shows around 700,000 distinct CDR3 sequences, 18% of them seen only once. The sequencing sample was made of blood. The source of these receptors is a woman aged 45-60 years with Graves' hyperthyroidism that later progressed to Graves' ophthalmopathy.

The chain employs TRBV6-1 and TRBJ1-6, with 11 bases that match TRBD1. Germline trimming cut 2 bases from V and 6 bases from J; bases unmatched to any gene: 3. CDR1 and CDR2 from the germline V gene are MNHNS and SASEGT. The CDR3 is 16 amino acids. CDR3 region: CASSEPGQGANSPLHF. In DNA form, the CDR3 reads TGTGCCAGCAGTGAACCAGGACAGGGGGCTAATTCACCCCTCCACTTT.

This clonotype was seen many times. The chain recombines TRBV5-6 with TRBJ2-3, with TRBD2 identical over 10 bases. V gave up 0 bases and J gave up 0 bases; unmatched junction bases: 4. The germline gives CDR1 SGHDT, CDR2 YYEEEE. CDR3 length: 17 residues. Here the CDR3 reads CASSLVLAGVSTDTQYF. For the CDR3, the DNA is TGTGCCAGCAGCTTGGTTCTAGCGGGGGTTAGCACAGATACGCAGTATTTT.

The V and J genes are TRBV7-9 and TRBJ2-1; D gene ambiguous. Trimming pared 4 bases from V and 6 bases from J, leaving 16 bases between. The germline V gene encodes CDR1 SEHNR and CDR2 FQNEAQ (reference sequence). The CDR3 extends over 15 amino acids. The CDR3 spells CASSSLNAAGNEQFF. The CDR3, as DNA: TGTGCCAGCAGCTCGCTAAACGCCGCCGGCAATGAGCAGTTCTTC.

The table lists this clonotype with a few counts. The chain carries TRBV6-5 and TRBJ2-1; 8 bases match TRBD2. The junction had 4 bases not matched to a gene; V was cut back by 0 bases and J by 3 bases. Germline CDR1 and CDR2: MNHEY and SVGAGI. CDR3 size: 16 residues. This CDR3 is CASSYSGGGLYNEQFF. The CDR3, as DNA: TGTGCCAGCAGTTACTCCGGGGGGGGCCTCTACAATGAGCAGTTCTTC.

The chain links TRBV6-1 to TRBJ1-4; D ambiguous. Germline assignment: CDR1 MNHNS and CDR2 SASEGT. The V gene lost 7 bases and the J gene lost 5 bases, with 17 bases spanning the gap. This CDR3 is 15 amino acids long. As DNA, the CDR3 is TGTGCCAGCACCGAACAGATCGGTCTAAATGAAAAACTGTTTTTT. Translation: CASTEQIGLNEKLFF.

The chain joins TRBV5-1 to TRBJ1-2; 7 bases match TRBD1. Germline-derived CDR1 and CDR2 are SGHRS and YFSETQ. This CDR3 has 15 amino acids. Losses at the gene ends were 0 bases for V and 3 bases for J; bases not matched to a gene: 5. As DNA, the CDR3 is TGCGCCAGCAGCTTGGGACAGGGAAGCGACTATGGCTACACCTTC. This gives the protein CASSLGQGSDYGYTF.

This clonotype was counted a few times. CDR3 amino acids: CASRGGSGYTF. DNA for the CDR3: TGTGCCAGTAGAGGAGGATCTGGCTACACCTTC. V and J are TRBV19 and TRBJ1-2, with D unresolved. The CDR3 length is 11 residues. Germline CDR1 reads LNHDA; CDR2 reads SQIVND (reference sequence). Trimming took off 6 bases at V and 7 bases at J, with 9 bases between the two ends.

This clonotype was counted at least ten times. The gene calls are TRBV12-3 or TRBV12-4 and TRBJ2-1; 12 bases align to TRBD2. The CDR3 spans 21 residues. Trimming took 0 bases from V and 4 from J; bases not matched to a gene: 16. In nucleotides, the CDR3 is TGTGCCAGCAGTTTAGCGCCCGGGGCTAGCGGGGGGGCGACGCGGTACAATGAGCAGTTCTTC. It codes for CASSLAPGASGGATRYNEQFF.

This chain links TRBV6-2 or TRBV6-3 with TRBJ1-1; D is ambiguous. Germline V CDR1 and CDR2: MNHEY, SVGEGT. The CDR3 extends over 13 amino acids. Trimming removed 6 bases from V and 4 bases from J, with 12 bases in between. The CDR3 is CASSQVTGTEAFF. In DNA, the CDR3 is TGTGCCAGCAGCCAAGTAACGGGCACTGAAGCTTTCTTT.

The CDR3 loop reads CASKPVQPQHF. For the CDR3, the DNA is TGTGCCAGTAAACCCGTGCAGCCCCAGCATTTT. V and J are TRBV6-1 and TRBJ1-5; D not certain. The CDR3 length is 11 residues. The germline V gene has CDR1 MNHNS and CDR2 SASEGT. Trimming pared 9 bases from V and 7 bases from J, leaving 10 bases between.

This clonotype showed up many times. V is TRBV27 and J is TRBJ2-5; 7 bases match TRBD1. The CDR3 is 16 residues long. Losses at the gene ends were 6 bases for V and 1 base for J; bases not matched to a gene: 11. The germline V gene has CDR1 MNHEY and CDR2 SMNVEV (reference sequence). The CDR3 DNA reads as TGTGCCAGCAGGCCGACAGGGCGATGGACCCAAGAGACCCAGTACTTC. Protein: CASRPTGRWTQETQYF.

Concerning this clonotype itself: A read error is possible here, since a much larger clone lies one base away. V is TRBV30 and J is TRBJ2-2; 10 bases fit TRBD2. The CDR3 consists of 19 residues. The germline CDR1 and CDR2 sequences are GTSNPN and SVGIG (reference sequence). The CDR3 DNA reads TGTGCCTGGAGTCCACCCGAATTCACTAGCGGGGTTAACACCGGGGAGCTGTCTTTT. Translating gives CAWSPPEFTSGVNTGELSF.

The rearrangement joins TRBV6-2 or TRBV6-3 to TRBJ2-5; 7 bases map to TRBD2. This CDR3 is built from 15 residues. The germline V gene has CDR1 MNHEY and CDR2 SVGEGT. V dropped 2 bases and J dropped 5; count of bases not matched to a gene: 8. This chain's CDR3 is CASSYVSWRGETQYF. CDR3 in DNA: TGTGCCAGCAGTTACGTCTCCTGGCGGGGGGAGACCCAGTACTTC.

This clonotype was counted between two and nine times. This chain links TRBV7-3 with TRBJ1-5; D unclear. V was trimmed by 5 bases and J by 3 bases, leaving 5 bases between them. The CDR3 has 12 residues. CDR1 is SGHTA, CDR2 FQGTGA, per germline. The CDR3 loop reads CASSRINQPQHF. The CDR3 coding sequence is TGTGCCAGCAGCCGCATCAATCAGCCCCAGCATTTT.